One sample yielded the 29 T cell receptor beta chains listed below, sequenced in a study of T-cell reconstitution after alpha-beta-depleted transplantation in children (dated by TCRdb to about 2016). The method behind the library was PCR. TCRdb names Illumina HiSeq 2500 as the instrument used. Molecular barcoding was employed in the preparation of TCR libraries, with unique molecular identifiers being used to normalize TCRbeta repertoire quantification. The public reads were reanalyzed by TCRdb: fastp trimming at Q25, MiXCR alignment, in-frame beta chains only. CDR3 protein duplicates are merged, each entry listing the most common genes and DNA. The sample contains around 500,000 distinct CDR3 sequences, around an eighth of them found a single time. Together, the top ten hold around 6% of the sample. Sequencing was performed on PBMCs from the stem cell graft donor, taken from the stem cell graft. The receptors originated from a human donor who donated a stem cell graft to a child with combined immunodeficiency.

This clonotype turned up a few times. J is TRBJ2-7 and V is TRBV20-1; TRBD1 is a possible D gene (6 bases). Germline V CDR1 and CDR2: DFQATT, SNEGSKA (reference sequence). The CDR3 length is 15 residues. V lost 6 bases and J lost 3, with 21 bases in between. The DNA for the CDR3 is TGCAGTGCCCAAACACAGGGTGGGAGTGTCTACGAGCAGTACTTC. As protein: CSAQTQGGSVYEQYF.

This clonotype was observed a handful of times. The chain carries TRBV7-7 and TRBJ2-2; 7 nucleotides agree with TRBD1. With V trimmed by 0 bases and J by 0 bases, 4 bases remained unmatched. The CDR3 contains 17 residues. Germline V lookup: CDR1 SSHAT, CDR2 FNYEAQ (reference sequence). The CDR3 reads CASSLAVGTANTGELFF. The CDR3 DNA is TGTGCCAGCAGCTTAGCGGTGGGGACAGCGAACACCGGGGAGCTGTTTTTT.

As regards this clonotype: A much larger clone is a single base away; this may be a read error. CDR3 sequence: CASSQLAGEADTQNF. The CDR3 bases are TGCGCCAGCAGCCAACTAGCGGGAGAAGCAGATACGCAGAATTTT. This chain connects TRBV5-1 to TRBJ2-3, with 11 bases fitting TRBD2. In germline, CDR1 is SGHRS, CDR2 YFSETQ. The CDR3 contains 15 residues.

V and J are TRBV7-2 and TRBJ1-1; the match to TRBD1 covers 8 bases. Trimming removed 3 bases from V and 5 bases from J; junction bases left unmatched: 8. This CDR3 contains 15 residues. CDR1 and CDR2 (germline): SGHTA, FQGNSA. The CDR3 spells CASSLRTGGGTEAFF. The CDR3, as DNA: TGTGCCAGCAGCTTGAGAACAGGGGGAGGAACTGAAGCTTTCTTT.

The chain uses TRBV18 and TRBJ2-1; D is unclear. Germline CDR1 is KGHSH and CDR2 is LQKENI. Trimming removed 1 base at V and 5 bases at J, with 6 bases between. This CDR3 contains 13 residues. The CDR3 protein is CASSPRTNNEQFF. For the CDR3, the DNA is TGTGCCAGCTCACCACGGACGAACAATGAGCAGTTCTTC.

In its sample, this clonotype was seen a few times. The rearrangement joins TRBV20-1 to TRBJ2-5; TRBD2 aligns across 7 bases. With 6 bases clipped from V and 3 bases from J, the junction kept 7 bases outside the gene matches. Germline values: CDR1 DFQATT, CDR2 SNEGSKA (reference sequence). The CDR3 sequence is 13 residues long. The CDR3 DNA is TGCAGTGCGCGGACGGGGGGTAAAGAGACCCAGTACTTC. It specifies CSARTGGKETQYF.

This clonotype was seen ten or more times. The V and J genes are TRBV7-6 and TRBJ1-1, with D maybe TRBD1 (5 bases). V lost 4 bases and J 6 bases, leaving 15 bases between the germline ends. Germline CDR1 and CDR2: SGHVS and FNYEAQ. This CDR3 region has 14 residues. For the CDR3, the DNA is TGTGCCAGCAGCTCAGGGCAGGAATATGCTGAAGCTTTCTTT. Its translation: CASSSGQEYAEAFF. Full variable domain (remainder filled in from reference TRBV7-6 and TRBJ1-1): GAGVSQSPRYKVTKRGQDVALRCDPISGHVSLYWYRQALGQGPEFLTYFNYEAQQDKSGLPNDRFSAERPEGSISTLTIQRTEQRDSAMYRCASSSGQEYAEAFFGQGTRLTVV.

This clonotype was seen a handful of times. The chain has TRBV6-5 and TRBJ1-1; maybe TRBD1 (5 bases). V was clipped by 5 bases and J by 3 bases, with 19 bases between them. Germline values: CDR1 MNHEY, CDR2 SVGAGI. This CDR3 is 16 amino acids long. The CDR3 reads CASSTSRQLGYTEAFF. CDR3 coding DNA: TGTGCCAGCAGTACATCCCGACAGCTAGGTTACACTGAAGCTTTCTTT.

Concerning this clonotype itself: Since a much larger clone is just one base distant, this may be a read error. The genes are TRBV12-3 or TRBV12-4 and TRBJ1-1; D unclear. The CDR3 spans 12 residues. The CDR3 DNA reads TGTACCAGCAGCCCTCCGAGGTGGGGAGCTTTCTTT. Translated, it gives CTSSPPRWGAFF.

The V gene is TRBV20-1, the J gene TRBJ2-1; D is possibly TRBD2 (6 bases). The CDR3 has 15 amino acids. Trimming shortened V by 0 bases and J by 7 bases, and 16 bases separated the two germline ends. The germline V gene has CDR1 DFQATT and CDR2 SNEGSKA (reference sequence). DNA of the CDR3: TGCAGTGCTAGAGATTTGACGGCGGGGCGGAATGAGCAGTTCTTC. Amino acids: CSARDLTAGRNEQFF.

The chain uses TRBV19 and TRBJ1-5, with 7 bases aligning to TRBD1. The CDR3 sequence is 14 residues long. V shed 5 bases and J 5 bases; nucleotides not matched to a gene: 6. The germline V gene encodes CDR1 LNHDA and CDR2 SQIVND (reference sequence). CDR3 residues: CASSVQGTHQPQHF. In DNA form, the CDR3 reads TGTGCCAGTAGTGTACAGGGGACTCATCAGCCCCAGCATTTT.

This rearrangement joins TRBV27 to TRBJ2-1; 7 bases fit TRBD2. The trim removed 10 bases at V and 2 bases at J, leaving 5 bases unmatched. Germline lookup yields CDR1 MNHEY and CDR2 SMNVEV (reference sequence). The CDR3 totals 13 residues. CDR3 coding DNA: TGTGCCACCGCGACTAGCCCCTACAATGAGCAGTTCTTC. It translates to CATATSPYNEQFF.

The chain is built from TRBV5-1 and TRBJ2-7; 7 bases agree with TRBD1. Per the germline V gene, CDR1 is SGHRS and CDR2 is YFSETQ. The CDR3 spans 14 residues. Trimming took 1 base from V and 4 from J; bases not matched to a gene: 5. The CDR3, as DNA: TGCGCCAGCAGCTTGCGCAGGGGGTCTTACGAGCAGTACTTC. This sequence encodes CASSLRRGSYEQYF.

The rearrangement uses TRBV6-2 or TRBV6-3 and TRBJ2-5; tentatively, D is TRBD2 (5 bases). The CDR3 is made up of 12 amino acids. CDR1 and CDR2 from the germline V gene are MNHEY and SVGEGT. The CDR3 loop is CATTRRRETQYF. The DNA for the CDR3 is TGTGCTACTACCCGGAGGCGGGAGACCCAGTACTTC.

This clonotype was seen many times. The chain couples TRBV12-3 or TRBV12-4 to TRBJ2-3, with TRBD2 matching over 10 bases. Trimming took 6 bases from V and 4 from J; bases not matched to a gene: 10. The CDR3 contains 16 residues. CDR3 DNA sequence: TGTGCCAGCAGGTCGAATAGCGGGAGGAGCCCAGATACGCAGTATTTT. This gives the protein CASRSNSGRSPDTQYF.

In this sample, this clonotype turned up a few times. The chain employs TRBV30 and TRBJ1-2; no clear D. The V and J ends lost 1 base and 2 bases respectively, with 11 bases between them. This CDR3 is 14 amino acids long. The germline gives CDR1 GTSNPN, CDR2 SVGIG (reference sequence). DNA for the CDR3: TGTGCCTGGAGTGCGACCAGAGCCAACTATGGCTACACCTTC. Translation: CAWSATRANYGYTF.

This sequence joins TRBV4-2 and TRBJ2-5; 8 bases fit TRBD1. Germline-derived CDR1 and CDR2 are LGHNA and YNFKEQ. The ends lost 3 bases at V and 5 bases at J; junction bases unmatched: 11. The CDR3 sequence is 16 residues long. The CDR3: CASSHIRQGRWETQYF. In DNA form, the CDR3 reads TGTGCCAGCAGCCACATTCGACAGGGGAGGTGGGAGACCCAGTACTTC.

This CDR3 reads CASSLLREDGETQYF. In DNA form, the CDR3 reads TGTGCCAGCAGCTTACTTCGGGAGGATGGGGAGACCCAGTACTTC. The chain employs TRBV13 and TRBJ2-5, with 7 bases identical to TRBD2. CDR1 is PRHDT and CDR2 is FYEKMQ in the germline V gene (reference sequence). V gave up 2 bases and J gave up 5 bases; unmatched junction bases: 8. CDR3 length equals 15 residues.

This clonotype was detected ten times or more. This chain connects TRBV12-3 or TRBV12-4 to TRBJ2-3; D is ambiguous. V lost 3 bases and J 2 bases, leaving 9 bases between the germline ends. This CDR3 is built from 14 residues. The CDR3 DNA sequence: TGTGCCAGCAGTTTCCATGGGTCCACAGATACGCAGTATTTT. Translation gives CASSFHGSTDTQYF.

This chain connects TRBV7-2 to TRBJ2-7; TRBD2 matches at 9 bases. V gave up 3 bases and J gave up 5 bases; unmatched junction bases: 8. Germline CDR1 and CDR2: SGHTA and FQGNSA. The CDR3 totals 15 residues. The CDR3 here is CASSFVSGSVDEQYF. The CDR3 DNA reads TGTGCCAGCAGCTTCGTTAGCGGGAGCGTTGACGAGCAGTACTTC. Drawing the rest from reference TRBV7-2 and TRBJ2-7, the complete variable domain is GAGVSQSPSNKVTEKGKDVELRCDPISGHTALYWYRQSLGQGLEFLIYFQGNSAPDKSGLPSDRFSAERTGGSVSTLTIQRTQQEDSAVYLCASSFVSGSVDEQYFGPGTRLTVT.

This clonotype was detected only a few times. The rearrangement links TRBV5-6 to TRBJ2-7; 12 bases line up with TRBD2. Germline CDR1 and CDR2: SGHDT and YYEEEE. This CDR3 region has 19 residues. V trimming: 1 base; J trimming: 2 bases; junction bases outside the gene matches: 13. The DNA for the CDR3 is TGTGCCAGCAGCTTGAGGGGACGACTAGCGGGAGTTTTCACCTACGAGCAGTACTTC. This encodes CASSLRGRLAGVFTYEQYF.

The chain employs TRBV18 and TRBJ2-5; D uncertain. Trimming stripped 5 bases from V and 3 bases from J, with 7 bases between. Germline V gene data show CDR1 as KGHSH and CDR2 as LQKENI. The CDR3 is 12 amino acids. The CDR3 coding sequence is TGTGCCAGCTCATTCGTCGAAGAGACCCAGTACTTC. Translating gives CASSFVEETQYF.

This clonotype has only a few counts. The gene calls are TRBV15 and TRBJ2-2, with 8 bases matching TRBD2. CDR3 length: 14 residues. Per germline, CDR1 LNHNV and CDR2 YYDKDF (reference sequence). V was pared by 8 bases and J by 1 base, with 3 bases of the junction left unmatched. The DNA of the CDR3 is TGTGCCACCCGGGGGGGCTTGAACACCGGGGAGCTGTTTTTT. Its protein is CATRGGLNTGELFF.

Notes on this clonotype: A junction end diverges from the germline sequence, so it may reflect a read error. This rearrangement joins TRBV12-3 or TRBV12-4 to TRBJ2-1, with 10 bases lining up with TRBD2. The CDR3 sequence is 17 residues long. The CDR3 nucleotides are TGTGCCAGCAGATTAGCTAGCGGGAGTCCTTCCTACAATGAGCAGTTCTTC. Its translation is CASRLASGSPSYNEQFF.

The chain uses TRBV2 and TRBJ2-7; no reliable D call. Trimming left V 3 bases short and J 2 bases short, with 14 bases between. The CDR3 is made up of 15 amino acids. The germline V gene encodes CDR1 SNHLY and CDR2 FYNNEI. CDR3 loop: CASSERTEPTYEQYF. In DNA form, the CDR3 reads TGTGCCAGCAGTGAGCGGACGGAACCCACCTACGAGCAGTACTTC.

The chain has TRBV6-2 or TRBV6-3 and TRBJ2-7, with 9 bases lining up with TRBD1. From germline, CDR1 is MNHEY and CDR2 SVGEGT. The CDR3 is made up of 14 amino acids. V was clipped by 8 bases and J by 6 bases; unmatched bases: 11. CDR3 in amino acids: CASCDGTGTGEQYF. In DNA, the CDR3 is TGTGCCAGCTGCGACGGGACAGGGACGGGCGAGCAGTACTTC.

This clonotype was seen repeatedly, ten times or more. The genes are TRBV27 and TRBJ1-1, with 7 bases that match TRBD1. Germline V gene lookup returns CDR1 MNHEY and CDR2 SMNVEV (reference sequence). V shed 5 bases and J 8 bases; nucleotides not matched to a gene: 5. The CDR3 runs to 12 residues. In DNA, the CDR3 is TGTGCCAGCAGTCCCCGGACAGGAGAAGCTTTCTTT. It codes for CASSPRTGEAFF.

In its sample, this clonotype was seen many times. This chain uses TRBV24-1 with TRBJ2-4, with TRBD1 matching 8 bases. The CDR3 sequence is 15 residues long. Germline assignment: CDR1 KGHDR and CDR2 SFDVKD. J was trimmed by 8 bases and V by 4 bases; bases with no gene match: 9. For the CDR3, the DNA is TGTGCCACCAGTGACGCTCGGACAGGGTGGGACATTCAGTACTTC. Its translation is CATSDARTGWDIQYF.

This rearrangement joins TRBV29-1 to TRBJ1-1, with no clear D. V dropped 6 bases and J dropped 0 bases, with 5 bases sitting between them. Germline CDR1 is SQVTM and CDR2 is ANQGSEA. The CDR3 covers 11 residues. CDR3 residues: CSVYMNTEAFF. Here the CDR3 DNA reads TGCAGCGTCTACATGAACACTGAAGCTTTCTTT.